The present TCR beta chain was sequenced within a study of identical twins. General study findings and limits: Cord blood beta clonotypes that were abundant carried fewer insertions, and memory repertoires showed no such trend. Beta out-of-frame sequences displayed a weaker excess of sharing between twins.

TCRdb analysed the 5' RACE reads with MiXCR anew, one entry per CDR3 protein. The data contain a few hundred thousand distinct CDR3 sequences, approximately 14% of them singletons. This clonotype has a handful of counts. Its antigen remains unknown. The CDR3 loop spans 15 amino acids. Trimming removed 5 bases from V and 7 bases from J, with 19 bases in between. Germline V gene data show CDR1 as SGHKS and CDR2 as YYEKEE (reference sequence). The same sample was also used in a study of yellow fever vaccine responses in identical twins. That report notes: Twins reportedly appeared to share part of their vaccine T cell response while keeping part individual.

This TCR was sampled from a woman under 30 in good health. Material for sequencing was CD4+ T cells sorted from blood. This rearrangement joins TRBV5-5 to TRBJ2-1, with a weak D call TRBD2 (6 bases). The chain's CDR3 is CASSPGGTGRNEQFF. CDR3 DNA: TGTGCCAGCAGTCCCGGGGGTACCGGACGTAATGAGCAGTTCTTC. The full variable domain, its missing parts supplied by reference TRBV5-5 and TRBJ2-1, is DAGVTQSPTHLIKTRGQQVTLRCSPISGHKSVSWYQQVLGQGPQFIFQYYEKEERGRGNFPDRFSARQFPNYSSELNVNALLLGDSALYLCASSPGGTGRNEQFFGPGTRLTVL.